The present T cell receptor beta chain was sequenced within a study of Ad26.COV2.S vaccination and SARS-CoV-2 variants. V lost 2 bases and J lost 6; bases outside the gene matches: 2. The CDR3 runs 13 residues. Looked up from germline, CDR1 is LGHNA and CDR2 is YNFKEQ. The table came from immunoSEQ multiplex PCR; TCRdb's copy has only in-frame clones and leaves some out. Of over 400,000 clones listed, 89% are singletons. Specified treatment: about 20 received Ad26.COV2.S at low or high dose, single or two shots; roughly five received placebo; per-sample allocation not given. The samples were gathered on day 63 after the first injection of vaccine or placebo.

The clonotype comes from a person aged 18-60 years who received the Ad26.COV2.S COVID-19 vaccine or a placebo. Source: peripheral blood, taken in a trial of Ad26.COV2.S vaccine versus placebo. The gene calls are TRBV4-2 and TRBJ1-2; the match to TRBD1 covers 8 bases. The CDR3 protein is CASSQPGQDGYTF. DNA of the CDR3: TGTGCCAGCAGCCAACCGGGACAGGATGGCTACACCTTC.